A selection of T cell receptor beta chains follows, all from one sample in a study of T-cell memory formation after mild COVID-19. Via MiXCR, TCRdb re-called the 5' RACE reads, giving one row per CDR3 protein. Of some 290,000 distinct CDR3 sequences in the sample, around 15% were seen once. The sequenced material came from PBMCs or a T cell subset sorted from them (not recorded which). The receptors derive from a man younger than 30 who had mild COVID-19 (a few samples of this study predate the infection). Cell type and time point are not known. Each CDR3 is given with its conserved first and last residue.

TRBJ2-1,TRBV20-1,CSARGGAPRHSGYYNEQFF
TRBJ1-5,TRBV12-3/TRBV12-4,CASSLMSNQPQHF
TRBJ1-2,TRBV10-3,CAINGRGIYGYTF
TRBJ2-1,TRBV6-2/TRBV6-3,CASSRDWNNEQFF
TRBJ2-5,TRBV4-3,CASSPGTFGETQYF
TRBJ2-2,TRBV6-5,CASRRQGAYGELFF
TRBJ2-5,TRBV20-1,CSARAAFGTQYF
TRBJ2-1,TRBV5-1,CASSRSGGAFSLLNEQFF
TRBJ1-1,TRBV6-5,CASRERGNTEAFF
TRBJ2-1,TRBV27,CASSFRTGSYNEQFF
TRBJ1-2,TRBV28,CASSPTLGTTYGYTF
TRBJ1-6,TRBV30,CAWSVLPRGNISPLHF
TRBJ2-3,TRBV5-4,CASSLSSGVTDTQYF
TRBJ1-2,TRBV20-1,CSARAGFSYGYTF
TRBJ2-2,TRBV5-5,CASSSGGGSNTGELFF
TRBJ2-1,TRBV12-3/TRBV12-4,CASSPGGTSAHNEQFF
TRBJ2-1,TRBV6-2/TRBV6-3,CASSEQTGEQFF
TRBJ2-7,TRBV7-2,CASSLRQGGGEQYF
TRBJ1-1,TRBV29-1,CSVDYGWGSEAFF
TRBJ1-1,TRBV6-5,CASSYKNTEAFF
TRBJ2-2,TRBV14,CASNRLSGELFF
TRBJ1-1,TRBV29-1,CSVPAKTGESTEAFF
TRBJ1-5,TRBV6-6,CASSIVRQGHQPQHF
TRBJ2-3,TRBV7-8,CASSHQRGGRETQYF
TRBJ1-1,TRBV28,CASSSPGTENTEAFF
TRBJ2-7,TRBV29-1,CSVEGGGLRGYEQYF
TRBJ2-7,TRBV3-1,CASSPFPSYEQYF
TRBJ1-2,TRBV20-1,CSARVLAGNYGYTF
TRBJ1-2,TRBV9,CASSVDLTAYGYTF
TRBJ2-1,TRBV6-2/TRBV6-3,CASSYGGKQFF
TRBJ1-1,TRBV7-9,CASSLVRGFTEAFF
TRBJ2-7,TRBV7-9,CASSSGLTGTPYEQYF
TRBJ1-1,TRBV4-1,CASSQGQGKMNTEAFF
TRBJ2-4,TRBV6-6,CASSYSPTGIQYF
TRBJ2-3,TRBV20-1,CSAGGRLGTDTQYF